A single sample is the source of the 17 T cell receptor beta chains below, sequenced in a study of CD8+CD57+ T cells in acquired aplastic anemia. All patients picked for sequencing had shown, by flow cytometry, an expansion of CD8+CD57+ cells. The use of genomic DNA as template underpinned the TCR beta VDJ and CDR3 profiling. TCRdb independently ran MiXCR on the reads; one entry per CDR3 protein. The sample holds just over 450,000 distinct CDR3 sequences, around 30% seen once. Sequenced: sorted CD4+, CD8+, or CD8+CD57+ T cells (not recorded which) from PBMCs. The receptors stem from a human donor with aplastic anemia.

The rearrangement joins TRBV4-1 to TRBJ1-1; 7 bases align to TRBD1. The CDR3 totals 18 residues. V lost 0 bases and J lost 0; bases outside the gene matches: 10. Germline loops: CDR1 MGHRA, CDR2 YSYEKL. CDR3 sequence: CASSQDLRDSSMNTEAFF. The DNA for the CDR3 is TGCGCCAGCAGCCAAGATCTTCGGGACAGTTCTATGAACACTGAAGCTTTCTTT.

This clonotype has more than one count but fewer than ten. This chain connects TRBV9 to TRBJ2-2, with unresolved D. The V gene's germline CDR1 is SGDLS and CDR2 YYNGEE. The CDR3 is 13 amino acids. V was shortened by 4 bases and J by 0 bases, with 4 bases between the two germline ends. The CDR3 bases are TGTGCCAGCAGCAATACGAACACCGGGGAGCTGTTTTTT. It translates to CASSNTNTGELFF.

Remarks on this clonotype: This clone may be a read error of a much larger clone one base away. The gene calls are TRBV2 and TRBJ1-4, with 8 bases lining up with TRBD1. The CDR3 is 14 amino acids. The germline CDR1 and CDR2 sequences are SNHLY and FYNNEI. The CDR3 is CASNRDRQNEKLLF. In DNA form, the CDR3 reads TGTGCCAGCAATCGGGACAGGCAAAATGAAAAACTGCTTTTT. The full variable domain, with the rest looked up from reference TRBV2 and TRBJ1-4, is EPEVTQTPSHQVTQMGQEVILRCVPISNHLYFYWYRQILGQKVEFLVSFYNNEISEKSEIFDDQFSVERPDGSNFTLKIRSTKLEDSAMYFCASNRDRQNEKLLFGSGTQLSVL.

The chain has TRBV28 and TRBJ1-5; D call uncertain. V dropped 3 bases and J dropped 2 bases, with 11 bases sitting between them. The CDR3 spans 15 residues. Germline CDR1 and CDR2: MDHEN and SYDVKM. The DNA for the CDR3 is TGTGCCAGCAGTTTCCCCGACGTTGGCAATCAGCCCCAGCATTTT. Its protein product is CASSFPDVGNQPQHF.

This clonotype occurred a few times. The chain is built from TRBV18 and TRBJ1-2; D may be TRBD1 (5 bases). In germline, CDR1 is KGHSH, CDR2 LQKENI. Deletions cut 3 bases from V and 7 bases from J, with 6 bases between. This CDR3 region has 11 residues. CDR3 in amino acids: CASSPGPGYTF. CDR3 DNA sequence: TGTGCCAGCTCACCGGGGCCTGGCTACACCTTC.

The sample holds a few counts of this clonotype. The chain carries TRBV20-1 and TRBJ2-1; maybe TRBD2 (5 bases). Germline V gene sequence: CDR1 DFQATT, CDR2 SNEGSKA (reference sequence). The CDR3 runs 12 residues. Trimming stripped 3 bases from V and 8 bases from J, with 11 bases between. The CDR3 sequence: CSASRASHEQFF. The CDR3 bases are TGCAGTGCTAGTAGGGCTAGCCATGAGCAGTTCTTC.

Only a few counts were recorded for this clonotype. J is TRBJ1-2 and V is TRBV5-4, with TRBD1 as a possible D gene (5 bases). CDR1 is SGHNT, CDR2 YYREEE, per germline (reference sequence). The CDR3 loop spans 14 amino acids. V was shortened by 4 bases and J by 3 bases, with 13 bases between the two germline ends. The DNA of the CDR3 is TGTGCCAGCAGCCAAACAGGATCCGACTATGGCTACACCTTC. Its protein is CASSQTGSDYGYTF.

This clonotype showed up many times. The chain is built from TRBV7-2 and TRBJ2-7, with 7 bases lining up with TRBD1. This CDR3 has 15 residues. The trim removed 8 bases at V and 0 bases at J, leaving 10 bases unmatched. The germline V gene encodes CDR1 SGHTA and CDR2 FQGNSA. The CDR3 nucleotides read TGTGCCAGCTCCCGCAGGACAGGCACCTCCTACGAGCAGTACTTC. Amino acids: CASSRRTGTSYEQYF.

The chain combines TRBV9 with TRBJ1-3, with D unresolved. Germline V gene lookup returns CDR1 SGDLS and CDR2 YYNGEE. V lost 0 bases and J 0 bases, leaving 4 bases between the germline ends. The length of the CDR3 is 14 residues. CDR3 DNA: TGTGCCAGCAGCGTAGACACCTCTGGAAACACCATATATTTT. It codes for CASSVDTSGNTIYF.

This clonotype was counted at least ten times. V gene TRBV29-1 combines with J gene TRBJ2-7; 9 bases are a match to TRBD1. V gave up 5 bases and J gave up 0 bases; unmatched junction bases: 5. Looked up from germline, CDR1 is SQVTM and CDR2 is ANQGSEA. The CDR3 loop spans 14 amino acids. The CDR3 DNA sequence: TGCAGCGTTACAGGACAGGGGATCTCCTACGAGCAGTACTTC. Encoded protein: CSVTGQGISYEQYF.

V usage is TRBV6-8 and J usage is TRBJ2-7; D ambiguous. Germline lookup yields CDR1 MNHGY and CDR2 SAAAGT. The CDR3 contains 14 residues. The ends were cut back, 4 bases at V and 5 bases at J, with 15 bases in the middle. As DNA, the CDR3 is TGTGCCAGCAGTTTTCGCAACCCAACTCACGAGCAGTACTTC. It encodes CASSFRNPTHEQYF.

This clonotype has ten or more counts. The V call is TRBV30, the J call TRBJ1-5, with D unresolved. Looked up from germline, CDR1 is GTSNPN and CDR2 is SVGIG (reference sequence). The CDR3 length is 13 residues. The V and J ends lost 2 bases and 7 bases respectively, with 12 bases between them. The CDR3 DNA sequence: TGTGCCTGGAGTACGACGGGGATACAGCCCCAGCATTTT. Translation gives CAWSTTGIQPQHF.

This clonotype turned up a few times. This chain connects TRBV25-1 to TRBJ2-3; a weak D match, TRBD1 (5 bases). The CDR3 is 15 residues long. CDR1 and CDR2 from the germline V gene are MGHDK and SYGVNS. V lost 5 bases and J 3 bases, leaving 15 bases between the germline ends. CDR3 loop: CASSRQQDTTDTQYF. Written as DNA, the CDR3 is TGTGCCAGCAGTAGGCAACAGGATACTACAGATACGCAGTATTTT.

V gene TRBV11-1 combines with J gene TRBJ2-2; possible D gene TRBD1, 5 bases. There are 17 residues in the CDR3. Trimming cost V 5 bases and J 0 bases, with 16 bases left between them. Germline V gene lookup returns CDR1 SGHAT and CDR2 FQDESV (reference sequence). CDR3 sequence: CASSGSFWGANTGELFF. The CDR3 DNA reads as TGTGCCAGCAGCGGATCCTTCTGGGGCGCGAACACCGGGGAGCTGTTTTTT.

The chain is built from TRBV20-1 and TRBJ2-5; 7 bases map to TRBD1. The V gene end was trimmed by 6 bases and the J gene end by 1 base; junction bases not matched to a gene: 11. CDR1 is DFQATT and CDR2 is SNEGSKA in the germline V gene (reference sequence). The CDR3 is 15 amino acids. The CDR3 coding sequence is TGCAGTGCGACCCTCGACAGGGTAGGCCAAGAGACCCAGTACTTC. Translating it yields CSATLDRVGQETQYF.

In its sample, this clonotype was seen a few times. The V and J genes are TRBV10-1 and TRBJ2-3, with D possibly being TRBD2 (8 bases). Germline assignment: CDR1 WNHNN and CDR2 SYGVQD (reference sequence). This CDR3 is 17 amino acids long. V lost 0 bases and J lost 6, with 19 bases in between. DNA for the CDR3: TGCGCCAGCAGTGAGTCAAGACTAGCGTCAGGGGGTGATACGCAGTATTTT. It encodes CASSESRLASGGDTQYF.

V usage is TRBV4-2 and J usage is TRBJ2-1, with 8 positions matching TRBD2. Germline V gene data show CDR1 as LGHNA and CDR2 as YNFKEQ. The CDR3 runs to 15 residues. Trimming at V came to 1 base and at J to 3 bases, leaving 2 bases not matched to a gene. As DNA, the CDR3 is TGTGCCAGCAGCCAAGGGGGACTAGACTACAATGAGCAGTTCTTC. Its translation: CASSQGGLDYNEQFF.